Given below is one T cell receptor beta chain in context. This entry comes from a study of blood T cell repertoires in COVID-19. Measured with immunoSEQ multiplex PCR; TCRdb has only the in-frame clones, and not every one. This table has roughly 92,000 clones, around 87% appearing once. Sequenced: peripheral blood. The receptor's source is a human donor with acute or convalescent COVID-19. The donor label of this sample is uncertain.

This CDR3 reads CSVVSGQNHEQYF. CDR3 DNA: TGCAGCGTTGTCTCGGGACAGAACCACGAGCAGTACTTC. The J gene is TRBJ2-7, the V gene TRBV29-1, with 7 bases fitting TRBD1. J gave up 5 bases and V 4 bases, and 8 bases lay outside the gene matches. The CDR3 loop spans 13 amino acids. The germline V gene has CDR1 SQVTM and CDR2 ANQGSEA.